The subject of this entry is one TCR beta chain. This clone qualifies as medium-sized (0.01 to 0.1%). Its antigen target is currently unknown. Per-nucleotide qualities are absent, and no much larger clonotype sits a single base away. Using the deep immunoSEQ assay, multiplex PCR amplified TCR CDR3 regions from genomic DNA. Extracted genomic DNA from each cell subset was distributed evenly across all wells of several immunoSEQ 96-well plates, and each plate was treated as a replicate. For unsorted PBMC, about 300 ng genomic DNA, equal to 30,000 or so T cell genomes, was loaded into each replicate PCR. Unsorted PBMC genomic DNA was sequenced across ten immunoSEQ deep assay plates. The purified libraries were quantified using a Qubit 3.0 fluorometer, sized with a Bioanalyzer 2100, and then quantified again using the KAPA Library Quantification kit. Every immunoSEQ 96-well plate was sequenced on a separate single-read 150-cycle Illumina NextSeq 550 flow cell. The original pipeline was this. Because the immunoSEQ output included only junctional sequences and no quality scores, the filtering could not be the same as the filtering used for full-length reads. Sequences were annotated with PyIR, a Python wrapper for IgBLAST v1.9, and V/J genes and CDR3 were assigned using IMGT germline references. Reads were filtered out if the reads had weak V/J assignments (E-value above 1e-6), no CDR3, stop codons, out-of-frame junctions, or ambiguous translated residues. V3J clonotypes were defined by identical inferred V gene, J gene, and CDR3 amino acid sequence. The percentage overlap between two repertoires was calculated by dividing the number of shared unique clonotypes by the size of the smaller repertoire. Richness of each repertoire was evaluated using RTK rarefaction, the Chao1 estimator, and Recon v2.1 estimates of unobserved clonotypes. The source is immuneACCESS, and TCRdb retained only in-frame sequences with V and J called. Part of the clones is not carried over; for the studies checked, unresolved V genes explain less than half of this, and the remainder is unexplained. The DNA gave D and trimming, while V, J and clone size come from that table. This sample gives 90,000 to 100,000 clones in total; roughly half of them show up just once. The ten largest clonotypes hold less than 15% of the sample.

Trimming at the junction amounts to 5 bases on V and 6 bases on J, and the germline ends lie 8 bases apart. Its CDR3 holds 11 amino acids, cysteine through phenylalanine. Only the CDR3 part of the read is kept: 33 bases, read in frame from the first base. For CDR1 and CDR2, the germline V gene lists SGHRS and YFSETQ. This sample was taken from a study of shared clonotypes between healthy human individuals (dated by TCRdb to 2020 to 2021). Describing the broader study: A couple of women and three men aged 18 to 49 years were included in the cohort. Different laboratories and diverse techniques were used to prepare libraries and sequence TCR repertoires, to increase sequencing depth and limit assay-specific biases. Per donor, leukapheresis produced somewhere between about 0.9 and 9 billion PBMCs. The study deeply sequenced blood TCR repertoires of about five healthy adults to estimate repertoire size and the extent of clonotype sharing between individuals. Results and caveats for the whole study, not just this receptor: Sampling was restricted to blood, and TCR repertoires in tissues likely differ from the TCR repertoires found in blood. Pairwise subsampling indicated that sequencing depth was expected to affect the degree of clonotype sharing among donors. Because the study included a small number of donors, the genetic and exposure-history diversity represented was limited.

Donors were healthy HIV-negative adults with no recently reported acute infections or vaccinations. Every donor was a Caucasian adult residing in Nashville, Tennessee, USA. In the unsorted samples, some 94 million PBMCs were counted, and genomic DNA was extracted using the QIAamp DNA Blood Mini kit. After blood collection by leukapheresis, PBMCs were isolated using Ficoll-Histopaque density gradient centrifugation and then cryopreserved in the vapor phase of liquid nitrogen. The chain links TRBV5-1 with TRBJ1-1; no D gene is confidently identified. The sequenced sample consisted of PBMCs. The sequence was obtained from a woman aged 40 to 55 in good health. Some clones in this sample may be carry-over from other donors' samples. The DNA sequence is given as TGCGCCAGCAGGGATTATTCTGAAGCTTTCTTT. Translated, this gives CASRDYSEAFF.